One and the same sample provided the 14 T cell receptor beta chains below, sequenced in a study of long-term antiretroviral therapy in people with HIV. The assay, immunoSEQ v3.0, was run at survey level. Clones were sequenced by immunoSEQ multiplex PCR, and TCRdb holds only the in-frame ones, with some missing. Of some 26,000 clones in the sample, 82% are singletons; the top ten hold 12% to 15%. The specimen comprised unsorted PBMCs, sampled 2.9 years after starting antiretroviral therapy. The receptors derive from a man aged 50 to 60 with HIV.

The rearrangement links TRBV11-2 to TRBJ2-1, with D tentatively TRBD1 (5 bases). CDR3 length: 13 residues. Germline-derived CDR1 and CDR2 are SGHAT and FQNNGV. V was clipped by 0 bases and J by 9 bases, with 9 bases between them. CDR3 nucleotide sequence: TGTGCCAGCAGCTTAGATATAAGGGGTGAGCAGTTCTTC. It yields the protein CASSLDIRGEQFF.

This chain links TRBV6-1 with TRBJ1-1, with D hard to call. Trimming stripped 8 bases from V and 1 base from J, with 8 bases between. CDR3 length equals 12 residues. Germline CDR1 MNHNS, CDR2 SASEGT. Here the CDR3 DNA reads TGTGCCAGCCTACGGAAGAACACTGAAGCTTTCTTT. Translating gives CASLRKNTEAFF.

The genes are TRBV5-3 and TRBJ2-1; TRBD1 or TRBD2 may be the D gene (5 bases each). TRBV5-3 is marked as an open reading frame, function uncertain. The germline V and J ends were trimmed by 1 base and 8 bases, with 19 bases remaining between them. This CDR3 is 16 amino acids long. The CDR3: CARSLRETVPRHEQFF. The CDR3 bases are TGTGCCAGAAGCTTGAGGGAGACAGTCCCAAGGCATGAGCAGTTCTTC.

The chain is built from TRBV7-8 and TRBJ1-6, with a tentative D call TRBD1 (6 bases). V gave up 5 bases and J gave up 7 bases, with 9 bases separating them. From germline, CDR1 is SGHVS and CDR2 FQNEAQ. The CDR3 is 13 residues long. CDR3 loop: CASSLQGNSPLHF. CDR3 nucleotide sequence: TGTGCCAGCAGCCTCCAGGGGAATTCACCCCTCCACTTT. Combining the CDR3 with reference TRBV7-8 and TRBJ1-6 gives the whole variable domain GAGVSQSPRYKVAKRGQDVALRCDPISGHVSLFWYQQALGQGPEFLTYFQNEAQLDKSGLPSDRFFAERPEGSVSTLKIQRTQQEDSAVYLCASSLQGNSPLHFGNGTRLTVT.

The V gene is TRBV5-4, the J gene TRBJ1-1, with TRBD1 matching 8 bases. CDR3 length equals 14 residues. CDR1 and CDR2 (germline): SGHNT, YYREEE (reference sequence). The ends lost 4 bases at V and 4 bases at J; junction bases unmatched: 6. CDR3: CASSLSGQGTEAFF. The CDR3 coding sequence is TGTGCCAGCAGCCTGAGCGGACAGGGCACTGAAGCTTTCTTT. The full variable domain, its missing parts supplied by reference TRBV5-4 and TRBJ1-1, is ETGVTQSPTHLIKTRGQQVTLRCSSQSGHNTVSWYQQALGQGPQFIFQYYREEENGRGNFPPRFSGLQFPNYSSELNVNALELDDSALYLCASSLSGQGTEAFFGQGTRLTVV.

The rearrangement links TRBV28 to TRBJ1-4, with TRBD1 as a possible D gene (5 bases). The CDR3 spans 13 residues. V lost 10 bases, J lost 6 bases, and 15 bases lay in between. In germline, CDR1 is MDHEN, CDR2 SYDVKM. The CDR3 DNA follows: TGTGCCACCGTTCAATCGGGGGATGAAAAACTGTTTTTT. The encoded protein is CATVQSGDEKLFF. Based on the CDR3 plus reference TRBV28 and TRBJ1-4, the full variable domain is DVKVTQSSRYLVKRTGEKVFLECVQDMDHENMFWYRQDPGLGLRLIYFSYDVKMKEKGDIPEGYSVSREKKERFSLILESASTNQTSMYLCATVQSGDEKLFFGSGTQLSVL.

J is TRBJ1-4 and V is TRBV29-1; 8 bases are a match to TRBD1. J gave up 3 bases and V 8 bases, and 5 bases lay outside the gene matches. The CDR3 runs 13 residues. From germline, CDR1 is SQVTM and CDR2 ANQGSEA. The DNA for the CDR3 is TGCAGCCCGACAGGGGCGGCTAATGAAAAACTGTTTTTT. Translating gives CSPTGAANEKLFF.

V and J are TRBV7-9 and TRBJ2-1; D possibly corresponds to TRBD1 (5 bases). Trimming cost V 4 bases and J 7 bases, with 11 bases left between them. CDR3 length: 13 amino acids. In germline, CDR1 is SEHNR, CDR2 FQNEAQ (reference sequence). CDR3 sequence reads: CASSSNQGNEQFF. CDR3 nucleotide sequence: TGTGCCAGCAGCTCCAACCAGGGAAATGAGCAGTTCTTC.

This chain uses TRBV7-3 with TRBJ2-2; 8 positions agree with TRBD2. After removal of 5 bases from V and 7 bases from J, the junction contained 9 bases not matched to a gene. The CDR3 has 15 residues. CDR1 and CDR2 from the germline V gene are SGHTA and FQGTGA. CDR3 sequence: CASSGAGARGGELFF. The CDR3 DNA follows: TGTGCCAGCAGCGGAGCGGGGGCCAGAGGCGGGGAGCTGTTTTTT.

The chain recombines TRBV30 with TRBJ1-2; TRBD1 might be the D (5 bases). V dropped 1 base and J dropped 3 bases, with 15 bases sitting between them. From germline, CDR1 is GTSNPN and CDR2 SVGIG (reference sequence). The CDR3 is 15 amino acids. CDR3 nucleotide sequence: TGTGCCTGGAGTGACCGGGGGTCTGCGCACTATGGCTACACCTTC. Protein sequence: CAWSDRGSAHYGYTF.

The chain uses TRBV11-2 and TRBJ2-7, with D tentatively TRBD1 (6 bases). From germline, CDR1 is SGHAT and CDR2 FQNNGV. This CDR3 comprises 12 residues. Trimming stripped 1 base from V and 6 bases from J, with 7 bases between. CDR3 in amino acids: CASSLGGREQYF. The CDR3 DNA reads TGTGCCAGCAGCTTAGGGGGGCGCGAGCAGTACTTC. The full variable domain, completed using reference TRBV11-2 and TRBJ2-7, is EAGVAQSPRYKIIEKRQSVAFWCNPISGHATLYWYQQILGQGPKLLIQFQNNGVVDDSQLPKDRFSAERLKGVDSTLKIQPAKLEDSAVYLCASSLGGREQYFGPGTRLTVT.

The gene calls are TRBV7-9 and TRBJ1-1, with 8 nucleotides matching TRBD1. The CDR3 runs 15 residues. CDR1 is SEHNR, CDR2 FQNEAQ, per germline (reference sequence). The junction had 7 bases not matched to a gene; V was cut back by 7 bases and J by 0 bases. The CDR3 reads CASTWTGSLNTEAFF. The CDR3 DNA reads TGTGCCAGCACCTGGACAGGGTCACTGAACACTGAAGCTTTCTTT.

The chain carries TRBV6-5 and TRBJ2-2, with D unclear. The CDR3 has 13 amino acids. With 4 bases removed from V and 9 bases from J, the gap between germline ends came to 12 bases. CDR1 is MNHEY and CDR2 is SVGAGI in the germline V gene. CDR3 coding DNA: TGTGCCAGCAGTTTCCAGGTTCACCGGGAGCTGTTTTTT. Encoded protein: CASSFQVHRELFF.

The chain links TRBV6-5 to TRBJ2-2; D is uncertain. The CDR3 has 15 residues. With 2 bases removed from V and 1 base from J, the gap between germline ends came to 8 bases. Germline assignment: CDR1 MNHEY and CDR2 SVGAGI. CDR3 region: CASSYRTVNTGELFF. The CDR3 DNA sequence: TGTGCCAGCAGTTACAGAACGGTGAACACCGGGGAGCTGTTTTTT.